Sequencing of this T cell receptor (beta chain) was carried out in a study of T cells after somatic rescue of genetic block. Germline CDR1 KGHSH, CDR2 LQKENI. The CDR3 runs to 15 residues. V was cut by 1 base and J by 1 base, with 10 bases left in between. This clone was found a few times. Sequencing was performed with immunoSEQ multiplex PCR; in TCRdb, only in-frame clones are kept and a portion is missing. The repertoire holds approximately 12,000 clones, with roughly 73% as singletons. This receptor was identified in a boy between 10 and 17 years old. Material for sequencing was peripheral blood mononuclear cells (PBMCs). The chain carries TRBV18 and TRBJ1-2; TRBD1 is a possible D gene (6 bases). Written as DNA, the CDR3 is TGTGCCAGCTCACCACGGGGGCTGCTTAACTATGGCTACACCTTC. Its protein product is CASSPRGLLNYGYTF.